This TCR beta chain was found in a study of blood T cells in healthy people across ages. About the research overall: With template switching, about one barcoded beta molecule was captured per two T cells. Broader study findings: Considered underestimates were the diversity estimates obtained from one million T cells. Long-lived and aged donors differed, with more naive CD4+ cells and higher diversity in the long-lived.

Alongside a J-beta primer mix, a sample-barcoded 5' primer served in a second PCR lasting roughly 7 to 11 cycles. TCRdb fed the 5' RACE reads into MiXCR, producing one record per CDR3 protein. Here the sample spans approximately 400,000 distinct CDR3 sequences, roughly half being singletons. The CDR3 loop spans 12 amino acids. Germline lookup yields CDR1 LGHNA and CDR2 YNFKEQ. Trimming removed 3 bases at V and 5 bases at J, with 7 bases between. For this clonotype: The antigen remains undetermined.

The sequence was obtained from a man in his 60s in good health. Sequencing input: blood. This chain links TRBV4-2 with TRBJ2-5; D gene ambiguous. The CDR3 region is CASSHKVETQYF. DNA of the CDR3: TGTGCCAGCAGCCACAAGGTGGAGACCCAGTACTTC.